The next 5 T cell receptor beta chains were all read from a single sample in a study of blood T cells in healthy people across ages (dated by TCRdb to 2015 to 2017). Libraries were made using 5' RACE. The listed sequencing device is Illumina HiSeq 2500. A second about 7 to 11 cycle PCR used a sample-barcoded 5' primer and a J-beta primer mix. The public sequencing data were trimmed at Q25 with fastp and processed into clonotypes with MiXCR by TCRdb, which kept only in-frame beta chains. CDR3 protein duplicates are merged, each entry listing the most common genes and DNA. This sample comprises 550,000 to 800,000 distinct CDR3 sequences, roughly 32% of them detected only once. The top ten clones comprise 15% of the sample. Sequencing input: blood. Receptors were obtained from a woman aged 80 or over in good health. Donor details come from another sample of the same person, matched by shared clones.

The table lists this clonotype with many counts. The CDR3 is CASSLGTNLGTDTQYF. CDR3 nucleotides: TGTGCCAGCAGCTTGGGGACTAACCTCGGCACAGATACGCAGTATTTT. The chain links TRBV13 to TRBJ2-3; 7 bases align to TRBD2. This CDR3 spans 16 amino acids. V shed 3 bases and J 1 base; nucleotides not matched to a gene: 7. Germline CDR1 and CDR2: PRHDT and FYEKMQ (reference sequence).

The chain links TRBV7-2 to TRBJ1-2; TRBD1 agrees at 7 bases. This CDR3 is 14 amino acids long. Germline V gene data show CDR1 as SGHTA and CDR2 as FQGNSA. Germline trimming cut 1 base from V and 4 bases from J; bases unmatched to any gene: 3. The CDR3 protein is CASSLEGAIYGYTF. Written as DNA, the CDR3 is TGTGCCAGCAGCTTAGAGGGGGCGATCTATGGCTACACCTTC.

This clonotype came up many times. The chain is built from TRBV7-2 and TRBJ1-1, with TRBD1 matching 9 bases. Germline CDR1 SGHTA, CDR2 FQGNSA. V dropped 6 bases and J dropped 6; count of bases not matched to a gene: 8. The CDR3 extends over 14 amino acids. CDR3 sequence: CASSIQGARSEAFF. The CDR3 DNA reads TGTGCCAGCAGTATACAGGGGGCGAGGTCTGAAGCTTTCTTT.

This clonotype occurred many times. The genes are TRBV6-5 and TRBJ2-3, with D perhaps matching TRBD1 (6 bases). CDR1 and CDR2 (germline): MNHEY, SVGAGI. Trimming removed 4 bases from V and 9 bases from J, with 17 bases in between. The CDR3 contains 14 residues. The chain's CDR3 is CASSSLTGPGTQYF. DNA of the CDR3: TGTGCCAGCAGTTCATTAACAGGGCCGGGGACGCAGTATTTT.

The table lists this clonotype with a count of one. The chain has TRBV6-2 or TRBV6-3 and TRBJ2-2; tentatively, D is TRBD1 (6 bases). The V gene's germline CDR1 is MNHEY and CDR2 SVGEGT. The germline V and J ends were trimmed by 6 bases and 6 bases, with 11 bases remaining between them. The CDR3 sequence is 13 residues long. The CDR3 reads CASRAGAAGELFF. DNA of the CDR3: TGTGCCAGCAGAGCAGGGGCCGCCGGGGAGCTGTTTTTT.